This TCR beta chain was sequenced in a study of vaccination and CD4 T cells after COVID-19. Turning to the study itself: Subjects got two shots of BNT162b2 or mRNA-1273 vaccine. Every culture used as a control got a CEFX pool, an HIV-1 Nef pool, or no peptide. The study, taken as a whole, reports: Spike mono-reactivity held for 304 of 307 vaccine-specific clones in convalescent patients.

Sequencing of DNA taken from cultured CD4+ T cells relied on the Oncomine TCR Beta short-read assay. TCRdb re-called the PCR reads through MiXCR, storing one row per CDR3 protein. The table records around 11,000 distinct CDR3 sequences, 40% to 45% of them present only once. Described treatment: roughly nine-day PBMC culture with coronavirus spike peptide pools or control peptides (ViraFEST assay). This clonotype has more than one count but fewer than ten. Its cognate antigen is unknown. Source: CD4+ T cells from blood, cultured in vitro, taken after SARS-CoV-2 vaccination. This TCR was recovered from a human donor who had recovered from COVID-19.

The CDR3 loop is CASSPSGQGFHGYTF. The CDR3 DNA reads TGTGCCAGTAGCCCTTCGGGACAGGGCTTTCATGGCTACACCTTC. The chain has TRBV19 and TRBJ1-2; 9 bases line up with TRBD1. CDR1 is LNHDA, CDR2 SQIVND, per germline (reference sequence). V shed 6 bases, J shed 6 bases, and the junction held 11 bases outside the gene matches. This CDR3 is built from 15 residues. The full variable domain, rest sourced from reference TRBV19 and TRBJ1-2, is DGGITQSPKYLFRKEGQNVTLSCEQNLNHDAMYWYRQDPGQGLRLIYYSQIVNDFQKGDIAEGYSVSREKKESFPLTVTSAQKNPTAFYLCASSPSGQGFHGYTFGSGTRLTVV.